This entry concerns a single T cell receptor beta chain. The target antigen is unknown. This record comes from a study of T-cell memory formation after mild COVID-19. Study-wide background: In these data, TCR clusters were largely donor specific. General observations from the study: Mainly CM and EM harbored the contracting CD4+ clones; mainly EMRA harbored the CD8+ ones.

CDR1 is MNHEY, CDR2 SVGEGT, per germline. The CDR3 is made up of 10 amino acids. V lost 8 bases to trimming and J lost 7 bases, with 6 bases between them. Each CDR3 protein gets one entry after TCRdb re-called the 5' RACE reads with MiXCR. Of hundreds of thousands of distinct CDR3 sequences listed, roughly a fifth are singletons. The origin of this receptor is an adult woman who had mild COVID-19 (a few samples of this study predate the infection). Cell type and time point are not known. The specimen was PBMCs or a T cell subset sorted from them (not recorded which). The chain joins TRBV6-2 or TRBV6-3 to TRBJ1-5; D unresolved. The CDR3 here is CASPGQPQHF. CDR3 nucleotides: TGTGCCAGCCCTGGGCAGCCCCAGCATTTT.